These 5 T cell receptor beta chains were sequenced from one sample in a study of technical replicates of blood from several donors (dated by TCRdb to the late 2010s). The library relied on the immunoSEQ multiplex PCR assay. This is the immuneACCESS table as TCRdb keeps it, with only in-frame sequences that have V and J called. A part of the clones is gone; compared with another copy, unresolved V genes explain less than half, and the rest is unexplained. In all, the sample holds roughly 93,000 clones, and approximately 96% of those were seen once. The ten biggest clones cover 0.23% of the sample. Specimen: T cells isolated from PBMCs. These receptors were taken from a human donor in good health.

This clone was recorded only once. V usage is TRBV6-5 and J usage is TRBJ2-3, with TRBD2 matching over 11 bases. This CDR3 contains 15 residues. Germline CDR1 reads MNHEY; CDR2 reads SVGAGI. Trimming removed 6 bases from V and 2 bases from J; junction bases left unmatched: 4. This CDR3 is CASRRLAGLTDTQYF. CDR3 in DNA: TGTGCCAGCAGAAGACTAGCGGGGCTCACAGATACGCAGTATTTT.

This sequence joins TRBV9 and TRBJ2-7, with D possibly TRBD2 on 7 matching bases. This CDR3 is built from 14 residues. V was cut by 0 bases and J by 2 bases, with 9 bases left in between. The V gene's germline CDR1 is SGDLS and CDR2 YYNGEE. CDR3 DNA: TGTGCCAGCAGCGTAGAGGGGGGGACCTACGAGCAGTACTTC. Translated, it gives CASSVEGGTYEQYF.

The V and J genes are TRBV7-2 and TRBJ2-1; D possibly corresponds to TRBD1 (5 bases). V was cut by 1 base and J by 4 bases, with 8 bases left in between. The length of the CDR3 is 14 residues. Germline V lookup: CDR1 SGHTA, CDR2 FQGNSA. The CDR3 is CASSLVTVYNEQFF. The CDR3 coding sequence is TGTGCCAGCAGCTTAGTGACAGTGTACAATGAGCAGTTCTTC.

The chain is built from TRBV4-2 and TRBJ1-1, with D unclear. The length of the CDR3 is 14 residues. Germline values: CDR1 LGHNA, CDR2 YNFKEQ. V was shortened by 2 bases and J by 6 bases, with 13 bases between the two germline ends. CDR3 coding DNA: TGTGCCAGCAGCCAACCACCGGGTGTAGCTGAAGCTTTCTTT. The encoded protein is CASSQPPGVAEAFF.

This clone was recorded only once. The chain joins TRBV5-8 to TRBJ2-3; 8 bases line up with TRBD2. The J segment lost 6 bases and the V segment lost 6 bases, leaving 12 bases of the junction unmatched. The length of the CDR3 is 15 residues. From germline, CDR1 is SGHTS and CDR2 YDEGEE. The CDR3 nucleotides are TGTGCCAGCAACCGGGGGGGAAATACGGGGGATACGCAGTATTTT. Its protein product is CASNRGGNTGDTQYF.